This section outlines one T cell receptor beta chain sequence together with its context. Its antigen is not known. Donors, without exception, were Caucasian adults residing in Nashville, Tennessee. Generated by immunoSEQ multiplex PCR, the TCRdb table keeps only in-frame clones and is missing some. In the table there are roughly 1,600,000 clones, around 98.5% of which are singletons. Germline V CDR1 and CDR2: SGHNT, YYREEE (reference sequence). The CDR3 runs to 15 residues. V gave up 4 bases and J gave up 2 bases, with 12 bases separating them. The data were obtained in a study of shared clonotypes between healthy human individuals. Study-wide findings and caveats: The study sampled only blood, and tissue repertoires likely differ.

The receptor comes from a man aged 30-40 years in good health. The chain recombines TRBV5-4 with TRBJ2-2, with D uncertain. Sequencing was done on a sample of naive CD4+ T cells sorted from blood. The subset is: CD45RA+ positively selected. The CDR3 bases are TGTGCCAGCAGCCAGGTCCCAAAAAACACCGGGGAGCTGTTTTTT. It specifies CASSQVPKNTGELFF.